Each of the 5 T cell receptor beta chains below was sequenced from the same sample in a study of shared clonotypes between healthy human individuals. Sequencing used immunoSEQ multiplex PCR; TCRdb keeps in-frame clones, though not all of them. The sample has some 1.1 million clones, approximately 75% seen once. Sequencing was performed on memory CD4+ T cells from PBMCs. Subset described: CD45RA-negative fraction. The source is a man between 18 and 35 years old in good health. Some clones in this sample may be carry-over from other donors' samples.

V is TRBV20-1 and J is TRBJ2-2; TRBD1 might be the D (5 bases). The CDR3 contains 11 residues. Germline values: CDR1 DFQATT, CDR2 SNEGSKA (reference sequence). The V end was cut by 4 bases, the J end by 10 bases, with 10 bases between. The CDR3 sequence: CSAIRAQELFF. CDR3 bases: TGCAGTGCTATCAGGGCGCAGGAGCTGTTTTTT.

This clone showed up just once. V gene TRBV18 combines with J gene TRBJ2-1, with 11 nucleotides matching TRBD2. Per germline, CDR1 KGHSH and CDR2 LQKENI. The CDR3 runs to 16 residues. After removal of 1 base from V and 10 bases from J, the junction contained 9 bases not matched to a gene. CDR3 sequence (DNA): TGTGCCAGCTCACCACAGACTAGCGGGACCGGAGGGGAGCAGTTCTTC. Translating gives CASSPQTSGTGGEQFF. The full variable domain, its missing parts supplied by reference TRBV18 and TRBJ2-1, is NAGVMQNPRHLVRRRGQEARLRCSPMKGHSHVYWYRQLPEEGLKFMVYLQKENIIDESGMPKERFSAEFPKEGPSILRIQQVVRGDSAAYFCASSPQTSGTGGEQFFGPGTRLTVL.

The V gene is TRBV5-4, the J gene TRBJ1-2; D not certain. Germline-derived CDR1 and CDR2 are SGHNT and YYREEE (reference sequence). V shed 4 bases and J shed 7 bases, with 14 bases lying between them. This CDR3 region has 13 residues. CDR3 nucleotides: TGTGCCAGCAGCGCAGCGCAAGGAAGTGGCTACACCTTC. Protein sequence: CASSAAQGSGYTF. The variable domain in full, completed from reference TRBV5-4 and TRBJ1-2, reads ETGVTQSPTHLIKTRGQQVTLRCSSQSGHNTVSWYQQALGQGPQFIFQYYREEENGRGNFPPRFSGLQFPNYSSELNVNALELDDSALYLCASSAAQGSGYTFGSGTRLTVV.

This sequence joins TRBV5-1 and TRBJ1-1; 7 bases line up with TRBD1. With 4 bases clipped from V and 3 bases from J, the junction kept 6 bases outside the gene matches. This CDR3 region has 14 residues. Per germline, CDR1 SGHRS and CDR2 YFSETQ. CDR3 loop: CASSLHQGDTEAFF. The DNA for the CDR3 is TGCGCCAGCAGCCTCCACCAGGGGGACACTGAAGCTTTCTTT. Combining the CDR3 with reference TRBV5-1 and TRBJ1-1 gives the whole variable domain KAGVTQTPRYLIKTRGQQVTLSCSPISGHRSVSWYQQTPGQGLQFLFEYFSETQRNKGNFPGRFSGRQFSNSRSEMNVSTLELGDSALYLCASSLHQGDTEAFFGQGTRLTVV.

V gene TRBV4-2 combines with J gene TRBJ1-1, with D uncertain. V was clipped by 4 bases and J by 4 bases, with 16 bases between them. The CDR3 extends over 15 amino acids. The germline V gene encodes CDR1 LGHNA and CDR2 YNFKEQ. CDR3 bases: TGTGCCAGCAGCCTCCTTCCGTCGGGGTCCACTGAAGCTTTCTTT. Amino acid sequence: CASSLLPSGSTEAFF.